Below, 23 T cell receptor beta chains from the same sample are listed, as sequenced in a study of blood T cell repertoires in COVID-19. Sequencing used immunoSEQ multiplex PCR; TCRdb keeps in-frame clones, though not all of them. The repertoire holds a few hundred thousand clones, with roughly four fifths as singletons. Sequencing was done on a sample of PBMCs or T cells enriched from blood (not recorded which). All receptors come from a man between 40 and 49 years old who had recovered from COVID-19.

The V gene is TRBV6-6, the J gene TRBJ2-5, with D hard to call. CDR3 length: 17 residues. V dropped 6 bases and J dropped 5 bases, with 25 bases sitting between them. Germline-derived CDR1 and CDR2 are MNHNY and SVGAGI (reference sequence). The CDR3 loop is CASRRLPSVPPPETQYF. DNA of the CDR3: TGTGCCAGCAGACGACTGCCTAGTGTCCCCCCTCCCGAGACCCAGTACTTC.

The CDR3 nucleotides read TGTGCCAGCAGCTTTGGGCAGTACACCGGGGAGCTGTTTTTT. It translates to CASSFGQYTGELFF. The chain couples TRBV11-2 to TRBJ2-2; no firm D call. There are 14 residues in the CDR3. V was clipped by 3 bases and J by 3 bases, with 8 bases between them. Germline values: CDR1 SGHAT, CDR2 FQNNGV.

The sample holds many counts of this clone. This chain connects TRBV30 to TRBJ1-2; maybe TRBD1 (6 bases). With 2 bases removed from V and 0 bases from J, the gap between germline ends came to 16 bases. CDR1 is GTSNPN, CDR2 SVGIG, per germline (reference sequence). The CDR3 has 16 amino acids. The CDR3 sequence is CAWSRKRQVANYGYTF. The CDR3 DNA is TGTGCCTGGAGTAGAAAACGACAGGTCGCTAACTATGGCTACACCTTC.

The DNA for the CDR3 is TGCGCCAGCAGAATGGGACAAGCCGGCTACAATGAGCAGTTCTTC. Translating it yields CASRMGQAGYNEQFF. The V gene is TRBV10-2, the J gene TRBJ2-1; D is perhaps TRBD1 (6 bases). The CDR3 contains 15 residues. The V gene's germline CDR1 is WSHSY and CDR2 SAAADI. Deletions cut 6 bases from V and 3 bases from J, with 15 bases between.

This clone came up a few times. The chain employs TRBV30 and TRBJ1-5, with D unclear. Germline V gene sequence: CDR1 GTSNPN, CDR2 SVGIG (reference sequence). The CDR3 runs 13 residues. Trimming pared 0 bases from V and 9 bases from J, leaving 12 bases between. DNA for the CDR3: TGTGCCTGGAGTGTAAGACCCAACAGGCCCCAGCATTTT. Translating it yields CAWSVRPNRPQHF.

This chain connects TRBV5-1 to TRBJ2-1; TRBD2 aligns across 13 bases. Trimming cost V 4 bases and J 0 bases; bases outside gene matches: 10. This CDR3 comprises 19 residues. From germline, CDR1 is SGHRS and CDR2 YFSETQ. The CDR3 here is CASSPTGTSGTSSYNEQFF. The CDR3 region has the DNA TGCGCCAGCAGCCCGACCGGGACTAGCGGGACGAGCTCCTACAATGAGCAGTTCTTC.

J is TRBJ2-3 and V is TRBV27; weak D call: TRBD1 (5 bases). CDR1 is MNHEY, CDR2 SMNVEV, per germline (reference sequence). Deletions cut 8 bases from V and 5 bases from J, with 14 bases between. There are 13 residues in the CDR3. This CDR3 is CASSRLGEDTQYF. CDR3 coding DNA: TGTGCCAGCTCCAGGTTAGGGGAAGATACGCAGTATTTT.

The CDR3 here is CASSPRTGIQETQYF. The CDR3 DNA sequence: TGTGCCAGCAGCCCCCGGACAGGGATCCAAGAGACCCAGTACTTC. The V call is TRBV5-8, the J call TRBJ2-5, with 8 bases matching TRBD1. Per the germline V gene, CDR1 is SGHTS and CDR2 is YDEGEE. With 4 bases clipped from V and 1 base from J, the junction kept 6 bases outside the gene matches. The CDR3 runs 15 residues.

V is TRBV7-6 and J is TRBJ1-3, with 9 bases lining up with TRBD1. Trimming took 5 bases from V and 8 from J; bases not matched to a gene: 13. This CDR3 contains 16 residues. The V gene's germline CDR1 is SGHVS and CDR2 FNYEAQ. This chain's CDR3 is CASSPGTGIGSDTIYF. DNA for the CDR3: TGTGCCAGCAGCCCAGGGACAGGGATTGGATCGGACACCATATATTTT.

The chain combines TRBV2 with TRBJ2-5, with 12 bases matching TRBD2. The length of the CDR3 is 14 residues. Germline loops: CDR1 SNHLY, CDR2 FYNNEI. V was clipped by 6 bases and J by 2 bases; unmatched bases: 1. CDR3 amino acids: CASSLAGGQETQYF. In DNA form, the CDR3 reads TGTGCCAGCAGCCTAGCGGGAGGGCAAGAGACCCAGTACTTC.

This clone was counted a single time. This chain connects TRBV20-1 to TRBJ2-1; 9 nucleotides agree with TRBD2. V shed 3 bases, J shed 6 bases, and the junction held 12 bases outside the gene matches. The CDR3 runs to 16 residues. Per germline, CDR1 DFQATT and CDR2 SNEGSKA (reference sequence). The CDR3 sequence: CSASEAGRGGRNEQFF. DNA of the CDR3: TGCAGTGCTAGTGAAGCCGGGCGGGGGGGCCGCAATGAGCAGTTCTTC.

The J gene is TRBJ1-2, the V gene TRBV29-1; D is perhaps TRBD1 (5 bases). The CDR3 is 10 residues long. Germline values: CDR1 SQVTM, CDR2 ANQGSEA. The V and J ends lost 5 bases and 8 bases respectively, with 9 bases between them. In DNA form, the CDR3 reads TGCAGCGTTTACACAGGAGGCTACACCTTC. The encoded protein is CSVYTGGYTF.

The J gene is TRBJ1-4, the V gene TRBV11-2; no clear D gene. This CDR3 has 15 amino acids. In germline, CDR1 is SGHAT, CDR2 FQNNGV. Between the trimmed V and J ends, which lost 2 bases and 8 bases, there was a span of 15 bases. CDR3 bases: TGTGCCAGCAGCTTAAGAGGGCGTTCGGGGGAAAAACTGTTTTTT. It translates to CASSLRGRSGEKLFF.

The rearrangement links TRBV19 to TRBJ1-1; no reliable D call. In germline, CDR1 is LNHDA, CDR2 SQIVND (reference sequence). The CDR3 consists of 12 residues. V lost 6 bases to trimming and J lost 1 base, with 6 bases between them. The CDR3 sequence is CASSPRNTEAFF. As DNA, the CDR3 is TGTGCCAGTAGCCCGAGGAACACTGAAGCTTTCTTT.

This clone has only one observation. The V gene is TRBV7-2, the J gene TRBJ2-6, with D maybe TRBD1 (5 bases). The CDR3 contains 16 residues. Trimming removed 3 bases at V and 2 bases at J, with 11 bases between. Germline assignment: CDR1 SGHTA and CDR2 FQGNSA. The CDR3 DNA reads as TGTGCCAGCAGCTTTTTTACAGGAACTGGGGCCAACGTCCTGACTTTC. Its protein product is CASSFFTGTGANVLTF.

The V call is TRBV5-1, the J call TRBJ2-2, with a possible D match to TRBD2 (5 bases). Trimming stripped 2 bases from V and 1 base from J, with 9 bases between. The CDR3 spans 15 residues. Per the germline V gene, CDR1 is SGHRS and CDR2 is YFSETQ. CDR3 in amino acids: CASSFSGGNTGELFF. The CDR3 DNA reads TGCGCCAGCAGCTTCAGTGGAGGGAACACCGGGGAGCTGTTTTTT.

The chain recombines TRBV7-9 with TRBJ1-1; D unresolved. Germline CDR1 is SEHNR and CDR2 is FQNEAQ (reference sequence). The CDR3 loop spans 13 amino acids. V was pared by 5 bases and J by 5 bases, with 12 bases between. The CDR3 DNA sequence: TGTGCCAGCAGCCTCTCCGCTCAGACTGAAGCTTTCTTT. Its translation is CASSLSAQTEAFF.

CDR3 region: CASSKLDMNTEAFF. CDR3 coding DNA: TGTGCCAGCAGCAAATTGGACATGAACACTGAAGCTTTCTTT. The rearrangement uses TRBV14 and TRBJ1-1; perhaps TRBD1 as D (5 bases). The V gene's germline CDR1 is SGHDN and CDR2 FVKESK. The CDR3 loop spans 14 amino acids. V shed 5 bases and J shed 0 bases, with 10 bases lying between them.

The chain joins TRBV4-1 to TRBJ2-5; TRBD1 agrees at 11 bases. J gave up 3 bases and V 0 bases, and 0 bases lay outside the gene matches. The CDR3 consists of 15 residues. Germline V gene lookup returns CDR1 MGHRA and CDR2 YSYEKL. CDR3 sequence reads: CASSQEGQGEETQYF. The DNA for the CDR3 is TGCGCCAGCAGCCAAGAGGGACAGGGGGAAGAGACCCAGTACTTC.

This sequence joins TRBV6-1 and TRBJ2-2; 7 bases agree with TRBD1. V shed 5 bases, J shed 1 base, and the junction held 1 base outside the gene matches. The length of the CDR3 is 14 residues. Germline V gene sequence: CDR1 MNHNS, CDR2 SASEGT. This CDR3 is CASSRQGNTGELFF. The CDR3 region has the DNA TGTGCCAGCAGTAGACAGGGGAACACCGGGGAGCTGTTTTTT.

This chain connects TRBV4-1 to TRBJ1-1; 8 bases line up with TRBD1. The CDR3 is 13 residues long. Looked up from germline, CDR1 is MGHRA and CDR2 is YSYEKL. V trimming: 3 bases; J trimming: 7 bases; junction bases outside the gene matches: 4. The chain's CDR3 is CASSQVTGVEAFF. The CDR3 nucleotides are TGCGCCAGCAGCCAGGTGACAGGGGTTGAAGCTTTCTTT.

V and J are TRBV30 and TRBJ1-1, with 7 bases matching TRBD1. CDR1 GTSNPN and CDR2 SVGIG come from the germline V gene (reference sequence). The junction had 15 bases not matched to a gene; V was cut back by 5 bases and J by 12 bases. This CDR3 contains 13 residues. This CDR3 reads CAWGQAALAGPFF. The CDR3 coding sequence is TGTGCCTGGGGACAGGCTGCTTTGGCTGGGCCTTTCTTT.

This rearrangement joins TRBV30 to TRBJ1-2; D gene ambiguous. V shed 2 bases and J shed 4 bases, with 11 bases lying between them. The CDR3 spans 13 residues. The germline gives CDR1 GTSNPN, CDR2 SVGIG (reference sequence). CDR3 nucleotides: TGTGCCTGGAGTAGTAGTGGACTCTATGGCTACACCTTC. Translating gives CAWSSSGLYGYTF.